Included here is one T cell receptor beta chain sequence, with context. At one end the junction does not follow the germline gene, possibly because of a read error. This record belongs to a study of control samples from healthy donors and cancer patients. Germline V gene lookup returns CDR1 DFQATT and CDR2 SNEGSKA (reference sequence). The CDR3 is made up of 11 amino acids. The assay was immunoSEQ multiplex PCR, and TCRdb's table has in-frame clones only and misses some. The repertoire has 190,000 or so clones, 90% to 95% of them found once; the top ten carry more than 1.1%. Sequencing was carried out using blood. The V and J genes are TRBV20-1 and TRBJ2-5; 9 bases line up with TRBD1. The clonotype originates from a man aged 18-30 years in good health. CDR3 sequence: CSARYGQGKHF. CDR3 sequence (DNA): TGCAGTGCTAGATACGGACAGGGGAAACACTTC.